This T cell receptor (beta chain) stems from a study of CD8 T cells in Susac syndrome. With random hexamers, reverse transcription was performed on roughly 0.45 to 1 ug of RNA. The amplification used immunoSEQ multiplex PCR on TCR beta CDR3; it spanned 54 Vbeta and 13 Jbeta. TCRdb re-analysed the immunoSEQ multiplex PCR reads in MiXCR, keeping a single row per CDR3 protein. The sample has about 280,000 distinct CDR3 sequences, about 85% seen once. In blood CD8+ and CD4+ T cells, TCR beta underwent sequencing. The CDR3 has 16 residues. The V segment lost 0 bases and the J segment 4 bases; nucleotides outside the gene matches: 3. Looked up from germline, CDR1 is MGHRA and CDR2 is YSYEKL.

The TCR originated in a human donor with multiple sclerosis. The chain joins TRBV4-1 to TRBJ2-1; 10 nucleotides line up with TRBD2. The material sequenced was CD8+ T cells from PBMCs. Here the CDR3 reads CASSQESGRAYNEQFF. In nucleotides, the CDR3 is TGCGCCAGCAGCCAAGAAAGCGGGAGGGCTTACAATGAGCAGTTCTTC.